A single sample gave rise to the 6 T cell receptor beta chains below, sequenced in a study of blood T cell repertoires in COVID-19. The protocol was immunoSEQ multiplex PCR, while the TCRdb copy is restricted to in-frame clones and leaves out a portion. Of roughly 76,000 clones in the sample, approximately 90% were seen once. The specimen was peripheral blood. These receptors all come from a man in his 70s with active or convalescent COVID-19.

The genes are TRBV5-1 and TRBJ1-1; 9 positions agree with TRBD1. Germline V gene lookup returns CDR1 SGHRS and CDR2 YFSETQ. The CDR3 sequence is 16 residues long. Trimming took 0 bases from V and 1 from J; bases not matched to a gene: 4. The CDR3 DNA reads TGCGCCAGCAGCTTGGGGACAGGGGAAGGGAACACTGAAGCTTTCTTT. The encoded protein is CASSLGTGEGNTEAFF.

The rearrangement uses TRBV7-9 and TRBJ1-4; D unresolved. The CDR3 covers 15 residues. Looked up from germline, CDR1 is SEHNR and CDR2 is FQNEAQ (reference sequence). Trimming cost V 3 bases and J 3 bases, with 11 bases left between them. CDR3 sequence: CASSFSTGSNEKLFF. As DNA, the CDR3 is TGTGCCAGCAGCTTTAGTACGGGGTCTAATGAAAAACTGTTTTTT.

The chain joins TRBV24-1 to TRBJ2-3, with TRBD2 matching 7 bases. Germline trimming cut 7 bases from V and 2 bases from J; bases unmatched to any gene: 2. Germline values: CDR1 KGHDR, CDR2 SFDVKD. The CDR3 runs to 13 residues. CDR3 sequence reads: CATRRENTDTQYF. The CDR3 coding sequence is TGTGCCACCAGGCGGGAGAACACAGATACGCAGTATTTT.

The rearrangement uses TRBV11-3 and TRBJ2-1, with 8 bases matching TRBD1. CDR3 length: 14 amino acids. Germline CDR1 and CDR2: SGHNT and YENEEA. V shed 5 bases and J 3 bases; nucleotides not matched to a gene: 3. CDR3 DNA: TGTGCCAGCAGCCTACAGGGGGTCTACAATGAGCAGTTCTTC. Translating gives CASSLQGVYNEQFF.

CDR3 DNA: TGTGCCTGGAGTCGAGGACAGGAAAACATTCAGTACTTC. This codes for CAWSRGQENIQYF. The chain has TRBV30 and TRBJ2-4, with 7 bases matching TRBD1. Trimming removed 2 bases from V and 5 bases from J; junction bases left unmatched: 3. CDR1 and CDR2 (germline): GTSNPN, SVGIG (reference sequence). The CDR3 is made up of 13 amino acids.

The gene calls are TRBV6-6 and TRBJ1-4; D gene ambiguous. Germline assignment: CDR1 MNHNY and CDR2 SVGAGI (reference sequence). V was trimmed by 2 bases and J by 7 bases, leaving 17 bases between them. This CDR3 region has 16 residues. CDR3 DNA: TGTGCCAGCAGTTACATCGGGGATCCAACCAGTGAAAAACTGTTTTTT. As protein: CASSYIGDPTSEKLFF.